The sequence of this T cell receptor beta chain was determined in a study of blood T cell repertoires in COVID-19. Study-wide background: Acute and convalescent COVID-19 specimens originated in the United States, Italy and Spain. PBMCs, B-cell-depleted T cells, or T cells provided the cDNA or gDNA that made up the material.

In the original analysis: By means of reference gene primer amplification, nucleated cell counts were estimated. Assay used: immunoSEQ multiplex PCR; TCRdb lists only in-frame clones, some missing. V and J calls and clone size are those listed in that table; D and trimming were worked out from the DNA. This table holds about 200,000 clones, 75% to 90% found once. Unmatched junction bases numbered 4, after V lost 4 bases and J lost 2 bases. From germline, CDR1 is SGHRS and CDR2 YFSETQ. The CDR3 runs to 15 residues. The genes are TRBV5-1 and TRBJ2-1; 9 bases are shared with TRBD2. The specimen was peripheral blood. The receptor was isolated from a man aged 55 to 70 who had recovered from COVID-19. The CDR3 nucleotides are TGCGCCAGCAGCCCCGGGACTAGCCCCTACAATGAGCAGTTCTTC. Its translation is CASSPGTSPYNEQFF.